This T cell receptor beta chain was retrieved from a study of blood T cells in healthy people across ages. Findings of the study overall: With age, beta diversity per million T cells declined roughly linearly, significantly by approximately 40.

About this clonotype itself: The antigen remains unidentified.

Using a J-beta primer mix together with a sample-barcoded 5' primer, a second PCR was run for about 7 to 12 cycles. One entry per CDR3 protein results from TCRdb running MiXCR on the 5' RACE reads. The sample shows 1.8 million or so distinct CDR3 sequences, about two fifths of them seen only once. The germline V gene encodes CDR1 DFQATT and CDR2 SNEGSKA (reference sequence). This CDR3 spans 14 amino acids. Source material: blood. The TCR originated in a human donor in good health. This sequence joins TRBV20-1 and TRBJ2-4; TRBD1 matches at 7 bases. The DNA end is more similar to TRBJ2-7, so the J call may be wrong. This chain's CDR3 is CSANLVHRGNEQYF. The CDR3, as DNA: TGCAGTGCTAACCTCGTACACAGGGGAAACGAGCAGTACTTC.